This T cell receptor (beta chain) originates from a study of long-term antiretroviral therapy in people with HIV. Every participant with HIV received treatment in the United States. There were roughly 0.95-11 million cryopreserved PBMC in the samples before DNA extraction. Study conclusions and caveats: Clones that had undergone expansion before ART prevailed in the repertoire throughout all time points.

Run at survey level, the immunoSEQ assay was version v3.0. Assay used: immunoSEQ multiplex PCR; TCRdb lists only in-frame clones, some missing. The data contain some 30,000 clones, about 87% of them singletons. Comment on this clone: Its antigen remains unidentified.

The CDR3 consists of 14 residues. V lost 1 base to trimming and J lost 7 bases, with 10 bases between them. Germline loops: CDR1 SGHDN, CDR2 FVKESK. This sample comprised unsorted PBMCs, obtained 1.8 years after starting antiretroviral therapy. This receptor was taken from a woman between 18 and 29 years old with HIV. The chain joins TRBV14 to TRBJ1-4; D uncertain. This CDR3 is CASSQAGYGEKLFF. The CDR3 DNA is TGTGCCAGCAGCCAAGCGGGCTACGGTGAAAAACTGTTTTTT. The full variable domain, its missing parts supplied by reference TRBV14 and TRBJ1-4, is EAGVTQFPSHSVIEKGQTVTLRCDPISGHDNLYWYRRVMGKEIKFLLHFVKESKQDESGMPNNRFLAERTGGTYSTLKVQPAELEDSGVYFCASSQAGYGEKLFFGSGTQLSVL.